This entry is about one TCR beta chain. Its antigen is not identified. The data derive from a study of cytomegalovirus exposure and HLA in healthy donors. The CDR3 length is 15 residues. The V end was cut by 3 bases, the J end by 2 bases, with 11 bases between. Looked up from germline, CDR1 is MNHEY and CDR2 is SMNVEV (reference sequence). It was with 60 Vbeta and 13 Jbeta primers that the PCR ran. The data were produced by immunoSEQ multiplex PCR, yet TCRdb's version contains in-frame clones alone and is incomplete. This sample has around 220,000 clones, with under 80% found just once. Broader study findings: TCR beta V- and J-gene trimming, according to a later analysis, was linked to a missense DCLRE1C variant. After further analysis at a later stage, 15,000 to 20,000 TCR beta sequences were associated with HLA alleles at 0.05 false discovery rate. Sequencing likely produced, as an artifact, a cluster of highly shared sequence variants. Under in vitro conditions, a few CMV-associated chains were confirmed as specific for CMV antigens.

The rearrangement uses TRBV27 and TRBJ1-5; the D gene is possibly TRBD1 (5 bases). Material: PBMCs. This receptor was taken from a girl aged 2 to 10 in good health and CMV-seronegative. The CDR3 DNA reads TGTGCCAGCAGTTTCCGGCAGGGCGGCAATCAGCCCCAGCATTTT. This sequence encodes CASSFRQGGNQPQHF.